The 10 T cell receptor beta chains listed next were all sequenced from one sample in a study of shared clonotypes between healthy human individuals. Clones were read by immunoSEQ multiplex PCR, and TCRdb kept only the in-frame ones, dropping some. The repertoire holds 1 million to 1.3 million clones, with around 78% as singletons. Sequenced input: memory CD4+ T cells from PBMCs. This sample's subset: CD45RA-negative fraction. The receptors originated from a man in his late teens or twenties in good health. Some clones in this sample may be carry-over from other donors' samples.

The J gene is TRBJ2-7, the V gene TRBV11-3; D is unresolved. V lost 3 bases and J 3 bases, leaving 15 bases between the germline ends. CDR3 size: 15 residues. The germline gives CDR1 SGHNT, CDR2 YENEEA. The chain's CDR3 is CASSFDSTYLYEQYF. CDR3 bases: TGTGCCAGCAGCTTCGACTCAACCTACCTCTACGAGCAGTACTTC.

The chain links TRBV11-2 to TRBJ1-1; D gene uncertain. CDR3 length: 14 residues. The ends were cut back, 0 bases at V and 4 bases at J, with 9 bases in the middle. Germline assignment: CDR1 SGHAT and CDR2 FQNNGV. The CDR3 DNA sequence: TGTGCCAGCAGCTTAGATAGGGTTGCCACTGAAGCTTTCTTT. Protein sequence: CASSLDRVATEAFF.

This chain links TRBV12-1 with TRBJ2-1; the listed D gene, TRBD1, was not tested against the DNA. TRBV12-1 is marked as a pseudogene. The CDR3 covers 15 residues. The CDR3 protein is CASSLRDRADNEQFF. Written as DNA, the CDR3 is TGTGCCAGCAGCCTCCGGGACAGGGCGGACAATGAGCAGTTCTTC.

Details on this clone: The same CDR3 arises from other DNA sequences in this sample as well. The chain is built from TRBV5-1 and TRBJ1-5; D is ambiguous. Germline V gene sequence: CDR1 SGHRS, CDR2 YFSETQ. V was shortened by 0 bases and J by 2 bases, with 6 bases between the two germline ends. The CDR3 consists of 14 residues. CDR3 nucleotides: TGCGCCAGCAGCTTGGGGTACGGCAATCAGCCCCAGCATTTT. This gives the protein CASSLGYGNQPQHF.

This clone has only one observation. The V gene is TRBV7-2, the J gene TRBJ2-7; D is undetermined. CDR3 size: 16 residues. Germline CDR1 reads SGHTA; CDR2 reads FQGNSA. V gave up 1 base and J gave up 0 bases, with 13 bases separating them. The CDR3 loop is CASSLVRSQHSYEQYF. CDR3 coding DNA: TGTGCCAGCAGCTTAGTTAGGTCCCAACACTCCTACGAGCAGTACTTC.

CDR3 region: CASSGTGTYEQYF. CDR3 sequence (DNA): TGCGCCAGCAGCGGGACAGGCACCTACGAGCAGTACTTC. The chain has TRBV5-1 and TRBJ2-7; 8 nucleotides agree with TRBD1. The V gene end was trimmed by 4 bases and the J gene end by 2 bases; junction bases not matched to a gene: 2. CDR3 length: 13 residues. Looked up from germline, CDR1 is SGHRS and CDR2 is YFSETQ. Combining the CDR3 with reference TRBV5-1 and TRBJ2-7 gives the whole variable domain KAGVTQTPRYLIKTRGQQVTLSCSPISGHRSVSWYQQTPGQGLQFLFEYFSETQRNKGNFPGRFSGRQFSNSRSEMNVSTLELGDSALYLCASSGTGTYEQYFGPGTRLTVT.

V and J are TRBV10-3 and TRBJ2-7, with D unclear. CDR3 size: 12 residues. V was pared by 4 bases and J by 3 bases, with 7 bases between. The V gene's germline CDR1 is ENHRY and CDR2 SYGVKD. In nucleotides, the CDR3 is TGTGCCATCAGTGCTTCACTCTACGAGCAGTACTTC. This gives the protein CAISASLYEQYF.

The chain carries TRBV14 and TRBJ2-1, with 9 bases aligning to TRBD2. Germline CDR1 and CDR2: SGHDN and FVKESK. The J segment lost 6 bases and the V segment lost 3 bases, leaving 6 bases of the junction unmatched. This CDR3 has 15 amino acids. As DNA, the CDR3 is TGTGCCAGCAGCCACGCGGGAGGGTGGTCCAATGAGCAGTTCTTC. Protein sequence: CASSHAGGWSNEQFF. The full variable domain, rest sourced from reference TRBV14 and TRBJ2-1, is EAGVTQFPSHSVIEKGQTVTLRCDPISGHDNLYWYRRVMGKEIKFLLHFVKESKQDESGMPNNRFLAERTGGTYSTLKVQPAELEDSGVYFCASSHAGGWSNEQFFGPGTRLTVL.

CDR3 in amino acids: CASSPHGGYEQFF. CDR3 nucleotide sequence: TGTGCCAGCAGCCCTCATGGGGGTTATGAGCAGTTCTTC. V is TRBV7-3 and J is TRBJ2-1; D may match TRBD1 or TRBD2 (5 bases each). The CDR3 loop spans 13 amino acids. V was cut by 5 bases and J by 8 bases, with 13 bases left in between. Germline V gene data show CDR1 as SGHTA and CDR2 as FQGTGA.

Comment on this clone: With a far larger clone one base away, a read error is the likely cause. The J gene is TRBJ2-7, the V gene TRBV9, with 8 bases lining up with TRBD1. With V trimmed by 5 bases and J by 7 bases, 5 bases remained unmatched. The CDR3 length is 12 residues. Germline V CDR1 and CDR2: SGDLS, YYNGEE. CDR3 in amino acids: CASRVTGEEQYF. The DNA of the CDR3 is TGTGCCAGCAGAGTGACAGGGGAAGAGCAGTACTTC.